Below, 9 T cell receptor beta chains from the same sample are listed, as sequenced in a study of OX40 agonist ivuxolimab in advanced cancers. Clones were sequenced by immunoSEQ multiplex PCR, and TCRdb holds only the in-frame ones, with some missing. This table has tens of thousands of clones, roughly 93% appearing once. The sequencing used CD4+ or CD8+ T cells sorted from blood, collected in a trial of the OX40 agonist ivuxolimab. These receptors all stem from an adult with an advanced solid tumor such as melanoma, head and neck, liver or kidney cancer.

The chain uses TRBV28 and TRBJ2-3; D not certain. Germline-derived CDR1 and CDR2 are MDHEN and SYDVKM. The ends were cut back, 2 bases at V and 3 bases at J, with 12 bases in the middle. This CDR3 contains 15 residues. As DNA, the CDR3 is TGTGCCAGCAGTTTAGGTGTGGCTCCGACAGATACGCAGTATTTT. Residues: CASSLGVAPTDTQYF.

The CDR3 DNA follows: TGTGCCAGCAGTGGAAATACAGGCCCTTACGAGCAGTACTTC. Translation: CASSGNTGPYEQYF. The chain links TRBV9 to TRBJ2-7; D may be TRBD1 (5 bases). V lost 5 bases, J lost 4 bases, and 16 bases lay in between. The CDR3 runs to 14 residues. Germline V gene lookup returns CDR1 SGDLS and CDR2 YYNGEE.

A single count supports this clone. The chain links TRBV19 to TRBJ1-5; unclear D gene. Germline lookup yields CDR1 LNHDA and CDR2 SQIVND (reference sequence). The CDR3 is 14 amino acids. The germline V and J ends were trimmed by 3 bases and 0 bases, with 6 bases remaining between them. CDR3 region: CASSIWDSNQPQHF. In DNA form, the CDR3 reads TGTGCCAGTAGTATTTGGGATAGCAATCAGCCCCAGCATTTT.

The chain employs TRBV7-2 and TRBJ2-1, with D perhaps TRBD1 (6 bases). V was clipped by 5 bases and J by 3 bases, with 14 bases between them. The CDR3 is made up of 15 amino acids. Germline CDR1 and CDR2: SGHTA and FQGNSA. CDR3 in amino acids: CASSTRDINYNEQFF. Here the CDR3 DNA reads TGTGCCAGCAGCACCCGGGACATAAACTACAATGAGCAGTTCTTC.

This clone was seen only once. The rearrangement joins TRBV28 to TRBJ1-2; D possibly corresponds to TRBD1 (5 bases). Looked up from germline, CDR1 is MDHEN and CDR2 is SYDVKM. CDR3 length: 14 amino acids. Trimming took off 2 bases at V and 2 bases at J, with 9 bases between the two ends. The CDR3 sequence is CASSLPPGNYGYTF. DNA for the CDR3: TGTGCCAGCAGTTTACCCCCAGGGAACTATGGCTACACCTTC.

The gene calls are TRBV4-3 and TRBJ1-2, with no clear D. Germline lookup yields CDR1 LGHNA and CDR2 YSLEER. There are 16 residues in the CDR3. Trimming pared 0 bases from V and 4 bases from J, leaving 15 bases between. CDR3: CASSQEVGSSSYGYTF. The CDR3 DNA reads TGCGCCAGCAGCCAAGAAGTGGGCAGTTCTTCCTATGGCTACACCTTC.

For the CDR3, the DNA is TGCGCCAGCAGCTTGGACGTTAGACTAGCGGGAGGGCCCATCAACGAGCAGTACTTC. This sequence encodes CASSLDVRLAGGPINEQYF. This sequence joins TRBV5-1 and TRBJ2-7; TRBD2 agrees at 14 bases. From germline, CDR1 is SGHRS and CDR2 YFSETQ. The CDR3 consists of 19 residues. J was trimmed by 5 bases and V by 0 bases; bases with no gene match: 13.

This sequence joins TRBV5-1 and TRBJ2-1; 9 bases are a match to TRBD1. Germline V lookup: CDR1 SGHRS, CDR2 YFSETQ. The V and J ends lost 4 bases and 1 base, in that order; junction bases with no gene match: 3. This CDR3 has 15 residues. The CDR3 DNA is TGCGCCAGCAGCCAGGACAGGGGTTCCTACAATGAGCAGTTCTTC. Amino acid sequence: CASSQDRGSYNEQFF. Complete variable domain (other parts from reference TRBV5-1 and TRBJ2-1): KAGVTQTPRYLIKTRGQQVTLSCSPISGHRSVSWYQQTPGQGLQFLFEYFSETQRNKGNFPGRFSGRQFSNSRSEMNVSTLELGDSALYLCASSQDRGSYNEQFFGPGTRLTVL.

V usage is TRBV6-5 and J usage is TRBJ2-1, with D uncertain. The CDR3 contains 11 residues. Germline-derived CDR1 and CDR2 are MNHEY and SVGAGI. V lost 6 bases and J 10 bases, leaving 10 bases between the germline ends. CDR3 amino acids: CASSPAGEQFF. Here the CDR3 DNA reads TGTGCCAGCAGCCCCGCCGGGGAGCAGTTCTTC.